This entry features one T cell receptor (beta chain) sequence. Its antigen is undetermined. This CDR3 has 16 residues. Trimming shortened V by 5 bases and J by 5 bases, and 21 bases separated the two germline ends. CDR1 and CDR2 from the germline V gene are SEHNR and FQNEAQ (reference sequence). This record comes from a study of T-cell memory formation after mild COVID-19. General study findings and limits: Pre-infection memory harbored some responding clones, suggesting cross-reactive memory joined.

Constant-segment primers and 5'RACE yielded cDNA libraries for TCR alpha and TCR beta, each carrying sample barcodes and UMIs. One entry per CDR3 protein, called by TCRdb with MiXCR from the 5' RACE reads. Among 250,000 to 300,000 distinct CDR3 sequences listed, around 15% were seen once. Material for sequencing was PBMCs or a T cell subset sorted from them (not recorded which). This rearrangement joins TRBV7-9 to TRBJ1-1; tentatively, D is TRBD1 (5 bases). The sequence derives from a man aged 18 to 29 who had mild COVID-19 (a few samples of this study predate the infection). Cell type and time point are not known. CDR3 loop: CASSRSMGGSVTEAFF. CDR3 bases: TGTGCCAGCAGCCGTAGTATGGGGGGTTCGGTTACTGAAGCTTTCTTT.